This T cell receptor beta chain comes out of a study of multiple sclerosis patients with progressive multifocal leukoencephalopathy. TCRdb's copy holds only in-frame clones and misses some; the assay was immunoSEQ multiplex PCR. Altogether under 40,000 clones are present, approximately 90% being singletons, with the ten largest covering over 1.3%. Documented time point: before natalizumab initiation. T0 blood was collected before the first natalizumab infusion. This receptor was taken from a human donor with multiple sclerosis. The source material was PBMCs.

CDR3 residues: CASSLYPGLAGEGGFF. The CDR3 nucleotides read TGCGCCAGCAGCTTGTATCCCGGACTAGCGGGAGAAGGAGGTTTCTTC. The chain joins TRBV5-1 to TRBJ2-1, with 13 bases matching TRBD2. J was trimmed by 16 bases and V by 1 base; bases with no gene match: 14. The CDR3 has 16 amino acids. Germline V gives CDR1 SGHRS, CDR2 YFSETQ.